One and the same sample provided the 20 T cell receptor beta chains below, sequenced in a study of T cells after yellow fever vaccination. Each CDR3 protein is one row after TCRdb ran MiXCR on the 5' RACE reads. The sample comprises about 330,000 distinct CDR3 sequences, roughly 7.5% of which are singletons, and roughly a sixth rests with the top ten. The material was PBMCs, obtained 45 days after the first yellow fever vaccination. The origin of the receptors is a man aged 18 to 30 who received the YFV17D yellow fever vaccine.

V is TRBV28 and J is TRBJ2-7; maybe TRBD1 (6 bases). V gave up 4 bases and J gave up 4 bases, with 11 bases separating them. CDR1 and CDR2 (germline): MDHEN, SYDVKM. The CDR3 runs 13 residues. For the CDR3, the DNA is TGTGCCAGCAGTTCGACGAGGGGGTACGAGCAGTACGTC. Translation: CASSSTRGYEQYV.

The V gene is TRBV30, the J gene TRBJ1-2; D possibly corresponds to TRBD1 (5 bases). V shed 1 base and J shed 5 bases, with 8 bases lying between them. This CDR3 contains 12 residues. In germline, CDR1 is GTSNPN, CDR2 SVGIG (reference sequence). Here the CDR3 DNA reads TGTGCCTGGAGTGCGAGGGGTTATGGCTACACCTTC. Translated, it gives CAWSARGYGYTF. The full variable domain, rest sourced from reference TRBV30 and TRBJ1-2, is SQTIHQWPATLVQPVGSPLSLECTVEGTSNPNLYWYRQAAGRGLQLLFYSVGIGQISSEVPQNLSASRPQDRQFILSSKKLLLSDSGFYLCAWSARGYGYTFGSGTRLTVV.

This clonotype appeared a few times. V is TRBV7-2 and J is TRBJ2-2, with D uncertain. The V gene's germline CDR1 is SGHTA and CDR2 FQGNSA. The length of the CDR3 is 13 residues. Trimming stripped 3 bases from V and 3 bases from J, with 5 bases between. The CDR3 region has the DNA TGTGCCAGCAGCTTGACCTACACCGGGGAGCTGTTTTTT. Translating gives CASSLTYTGELFF.

The CDR3, as DNA: TGCAGTGCTAGAGATATTCTAGGGAGGGCGAAAGAGACCCAGTACTTC. This gives the protein CSARDILGRAKETQYF. The chain joins TRBV20-1 to TRBJ2-5; 7 bases match TRBD2. Trimming cost V 0 bases and J 3 bases; bases outside gene matches: 10. CDR1 and CDR2 (germline): DFQATT, SNEGSKA (reference sequence). The CDR3 is made up of 16 amino acids.

This clonotype has more than one count but fewer than ten. The chain couples TRBV19 to TRBJ2-5, with no clear D. From germline, CDR1 is LNHDA and CDR2 SQIVND (reference sequence). CDR3 size: 13 residues. V was cut by 4 bases and J by 4 bases, with 10 bases left in between. The CDR3 DNA sequence: TGTGCCAGTAGTAAACAAGCGAGAGAGACCCAGTACTTC. Protein sequence: CASSKQARETQYF. Full variable domain (missing parts from reference TRBV19 and TRBJ2-5): DGGITQSPKYLFRKEGQNVTLSCEQNLNHDAMYWYRQDPGQGLRLIYYSQIVNDFQKGDIAEGYSVSREKKESFPLTVTSAQKNPTAFYLCASSKQARETQYFGPGTRLLVL.

This clonotype was counted only a few times. V and J are TRBV7-2 and TRBJ2-3; tentatively, D is TRBD1 or TRBD2 (6 bases each). V gave up 5 bases and J gave up 5 bases, with 17 bases separating them. Germline V lookup: CDR1 SGHTA, CDR2 FQGNSA. This CDR3 spans 15 amino acids. DNA for the CDR3: TGTGCCAGCAGCCTTGTTACGGGGGCAAGAGATACGCAGTATTTT. This translates into CASSLVTGARDTQYF.

This clonotype was seen more than once but under ten times. V and J are TRBV10-3 and TRBJ1-1; D remains ambiguous. V was cut by 8 bases and J by 1 base, with 5 bases left in between. Germline CDR1 and CDR2: ENHRY and SYGVKD. The CDR3 is 11 residues long. The CDR3 loop is CAIGRNTEAFF. CDR3 nucleotides: TGTGCCATCGGTAGGAACACTGAAGCTTTCTTT.

This chain joins TRBV24-1 and TRBJ2-5; D not resolved. Trimming removed 3 bases from V and 5 bases from J, with 15 bases in between. The CDR3 has 15 amino acids. Germline loops: CDR1 KGHDR, CDR2 SFDVKD. The CDR3 region has the DNA TGTGCCACCAGTGATACCGCGTCGGGTACGGAGACCCAGTACTTC. Translation: CATSDTASGTETQYF.

This clonotype was detected a few times. V is TRBV7-2 and J is TRBJ1-5; no firm D call. From germline, CDR1 is SGHTA and CDR2 FQGNSA. V was pared by 5 bases and J by 7 bases, with 21 bases between. This CDR3 contains 16 residues. The CDR3 nucleotides read TGTGCCAGCAGCCTGGTAGCCGGGCCCGCGGGGCAGCCCCAGCATTTT. It encodes CASSLVAGPAGQPQHF. Full variable domain (missing parts from reference TRBV7-2 and TRBJ1-5): GAGVSQSPSNKVTEKGKDVELRCDPISGHTALYWYRQSLGQGLEFLIYFQGNSAPDKSGLPSDRFSAERTGGSVSTLTIQRTQQEDSAVYLCASSLVAGPAGQPQHFGDGTRLSIL.

The table lists this clonotype with a few counts. This chain uses TRBV14 with TRBJ2-5; D possibly corresponds to TRBD2 (7 bases). The CDR3 covers 15 residues. Looked up from germline, CDR1 is SGHDN and CDR2 is FVKESK. V dropped 4 bases and J dropped 7 bases, with 19 bases sitting between them. The CDR3: CASSPLERGRGTQYF. Written as DNA, the CDR3 is TGTGCCAGCAGCCCCCTAGAGAGGGGGAGGGGGACCCAGTACTTC.

V gene TRBV4-2 combines with J gene TRBJ2-3, with a weak D call TRBD2 (5 bases). Deletions cut 4 bases from V and 2 bases from J, with 13 bases between. The germline V gene has CDR1 LGHNA and CDR2 YNFKEQ. This CDR3 comprises 15 residues. CDR3 sequence: CASSREQRDTDTQYF. DNA of the CDR3: TGTGCCAGCAGCCGCGAACAGAGGGACACAGATACGCAGTATTTT.

This clonotype was seen at least ten times. The chain employs TRBV7-2 and TRBJ2-5, with unresolved D. Germline lookup yields CDR1 SGHTA and CDR2 FQGNSA. The length of the CDR3 is 13 residues. The V gene lost 5 bases and the J gene lost 4 bases, with 11 bases spanning the gap. The CDR3 nucleotides read TGTGCCAGCAGCCCCGCGTTCTCAGAGACCCAGTACTTC. This gives the protein CASSPAFSETQYF.

At least ten counts were recorded for this clonotype. V and J are TRBV4-3 and TRBJ2-3; the match to TRBD2 covers 10 bases. Germline CDR1 LGHNA, CDR2 YSLEER. The CDR3 is 18 residues long. Trimming removed 0 bases from V and 1 base from J; junction bases left unmatched: 7. The CDR3 here is CASSQEAAGGLGTDTQYF. CDR3 DNA sequence: TGCGCCAGCAGCCAAGAGGCAGCGGGGGGGCTGGGCACAGATACGCAGTATTTT.

The table lists this clonotype with a few counts. The chain uses TRBV5-1 and TRBJ2-1, with D tentatively TRBD1 (5 bases). Germline V gives CDR1 SGHRS, CDR2 YFSETQ. This CDR3 has 14 residues. V gave up 4 bases and J gave up 9 bases, with 17 bases separating them. CDR3 coding DNA: TGCGCCAGCAGCGATGGACGGGTTAGGGGTGAGCAGTTCTTC. Protein: CASSDGRVRGEQFF.

This clonotype was counted only a few times. The chain combines TRBV2 with TRBJ2-2; D is unresolved. CDR1 is SNHLY, CDR2 FYNNEI, per germline. The CDR3 has 12 amino acids. V was clipped by 9 bases and J by 6 bases, with 11 bases between them. CDR3 amino acids: CARRTVPGELFF. CDR3 bases: TGTGCCAGACGGACCGTGCCCGGGGAGCTGTTTTTT.

This rearrangement joins TRBV7-3 to TRBJ2-3; no firm D call. The CDR3 is 14 amino acids. With 2 bases removed from V and 2 bases from J, the gap between germline ends came to 8 bases. Germline V gives CDR1 SGHTA, CDR2 FQGTGA. The CDR3 is CASSLGQHTDTQYF. CDR3 DNA sequence: TGTGCCAGCAGCTTAGGGCAGCACACAGATACGCAGTATTTT.

This clonotype was detected only a few times. The rearrangement links TRBV4-3 to TRBJ2-3; no clear D gene. This CDR3 region has 14 residues. Trimming took off 0 bases at V and 0 bases at J, with 4 bases between the two ends. CDR1 is LGHNA, CDR2 YSLEER, per germline. The CDR3 DNA reads TGCGCCAGCAGCCAAGACTATAGCACAGATACGCAGTATTTT. Translating gives CASSQDYSTDTQYF.

In its sample, this clonotype was seen a few times. The chain is built from TRBV4-1 and TRBJ2-1; D is unclear. V lost 1 base and J lost 5, with 12 bases in between. The CDR3 runs 15 residues. Germline CDR1 and CDR2: MGHRA and YSYEKL. CDR3 protein: CASSQVFGGNNEQFF. CDR3 sequence (DNA): TGCGCCAGCAGCCAAGTTTTCGGCGGAAACAATGAGCAGTTCTTC.

This clonotype was counted a few times. The rearrangement uses TRBV28 and TRBJ1-6; D not resolved. V lost 5 bases and J 5 bases, leaving 13 bases between the germline ends. The CDR3 spans 15 residues. Germline-derived CDR1 and CDR2 are MDHEN and SYDVKM. CDR3 in amino acids: CASSPRAPDNSPLHF. The CDR3, as DNA: TGTGCCAGCAGTCCCCGGGCTCCAGATAATTCACCCCTCCACTTT.

This clonotype was seen many times. The J gene is TRBJ1-6, the V gene TRBV18; D remains unclear. Germline values: CDR1 KGHSH, CDR2 LQKENI. V lost 6 bases, J lost 7 bases, and 16 bases lay in between. CDR3 length: 15 residues. In nucleotides, the CDR3 is TGTGCCAGCTCCCAACACGGGGTCGAGAATTCACCCCTCCACTTT. Protein product: CASSQHGVENSPLHF. The entire variable domain, with the rest obtained from reference TRBV18 and TRBJ1-6, is as follows: NAGVMQNPRHLVRRRGQEARLRCSPMKGHSHVYWYRQLPEEGLKFMVYLQKENIIDESGMPKERFSAEFPKEGPSILRIQQVVRGDSAAYFCASSQHGVENSPLHFGNGTRLTVT.